This T cell receptor beta chain emerged from a study of T cell repertoires in cytomegalovirus infection. Study-wide context: Based on public TCR beta signatures, there were indications of CMV infection and of a matching HLA type. Whole-study results and caveats: Predominance within the ex vivo response was attributable to HLA-C-restricted CMV-specific TCR beta clonotypes.

This clonotype has a count of ten or more. The target antigen is unknown. TCRdb re-called the reads with MiXCR, one entry per CDR3 protein. The sample lists 400,000 or so distinct CDR3 sequences; 18% were seen once. V dropped 2 bases and J dropped 6 bases, with 12 bases sitting between them. This CDR3 is built from 14 residues. The germline V gene has CDR1 SGHTA and CDR2 FQGNSA. The sequence came from a human donor in good health (CMV status not recorded). Some clones in this sample may be carry-over from other donors' samples. Specimen: PBMCs. The chain links TRBV7-2 to TRBJ2-3, with D possibly called TRBD1 or TRBD2 (6 bases each). The DNA for the CDR3 is TGTGCCAGCAGCTTAAGGGGGGAAACGGATACGCAGTATTTT. Translated, it gives CASSLRGETDTQYF.